These T cell receptor beta chains were read from a single sample in a study of cytomegalovirus exposure and HLA in healthy donors. This table comes from immunoSEQ multiplex PCR, and its TCRdb copy is limited to in-frame clones, with some not included. Here the sample spans about 160,000 clones, just under 80% being singletons. The specimen was PBMCs. These receptor sequences come from a woman between 45 and 60 years old in good health and CMV-seropositive. Both conserved end residues are part of each CDR3. D genes are given only for firm matches. Not every row has a clone size; where given, it reads once, few, many or a size class.

d_call,j_call,v_call,clone_size,cdr3_aa,cdr3_nt
.,TRBJ2-3,TRBV6-1,.,CASNLGQGDTQYF,TGTGCCAGCAACCTGGGGCAGGGTGATACGCAGTATTTT
.,TRBJ1-4,TRBV7-9,few,CASSLDGGTDEKLFF,TGTGCCAGCAGCTTAGATGGGGGCACGGATGAAAAACTGTTTTTT
TRBD1,TRBJ1-4,TRBV5-1,.,CASSLEGTGNEKLFF,TGCGCCAGCAGCTTGGAGGGGACAGGAAATGAAAAACTGTTTTTT
TRBD2,TRBJ2-2,TRBV5-1,.,CASSLTSGGAGELFF,TGCGCCAGCAGCTTAACTAGCGGGGGGGCCGGAGAGCTGTTTTTT
.,TRBJ1-1,TRBV19,.,CASSTEGENTEAFF,TGTGCCAGTAGTACCGAGGGGGAGAACACTGAAGCTTTCTTT
TRBD2,TRBJ2-1,TRBV9,few,CASSPVGGDEQFF,TGTGCCAGCAGCCCTGTCGGGGGGGATGAGCAGTTCTTC
TRBD2,TRBJ2-3,TRBV5-1,few,CASSLSPQGGGGDTQYF,TGCGCCAGCAGCTTATCTCCCCAGGGCGGGGGAGGGGATACGCAGTATTTT
.,TRBJ1-4,TRBV20-1,.,CSARGHEKLFF,TGCAGTGCTAGAGGGCATGAAAAACTGTTTTTT
.,TRBJ1-5,TRBV28,.,CASRRVVDQPQHF,TGTGCCAGCAGACGGGTGGTAGATCAGCCCCAGCATTTT
TRBD2,TRBJ2-3,TRBV5-5,.,CASSPGTSGRFDTQYF,TGTGCCAGCAGCCCAGGGACTAGCGGGAGGTTCGATACGCAGTATTTT
TRBD2,TRBJ2-3,TRBV9,few,CASSVLVGGAWDTQYF,TGTGCCAGCAGCGTACTGGTCGGGGGGGCATGGGATACGCAGTATTTT
.,TRBJ2-3,TRBV19,.,CASSMSAGSPHDTQYF,TGTGCCAGTAGTATGTCGGCGGGCTCCCCTCATGATACGCAGTATTTT
.,TRBJ1-2,TRBV9,.,CASSVGGLEGYTF,TGTGCCAGCAGCGTAGGGGGACTAGAGGGCTACACCTTC
.,TRBJ1-1,TRBV29-1,.,CSVDIFGANTEAFF,TGCAGCGTTGATATTTTTGGGGCGAACACTGAAGCTTTCTTT
.,TRBJ1-4,TRBV11-2,few,CASRRAGGTNEKLFF,TGTGCCAGCAGACGGGCAGGAGGAACTAATGAAAAACTGTTTTTT
TRBD1,TRBJ2-7,TRBV5-8,.,CASSPGQGRESYEQYF,TGTGCCAGCAGCCCGGGACAGGGACGAGAATCCTACGAGCAGTACTTC
.,TRBJ2-2,TRBV18,.,CASSPVSVTGELFF,TGTGCCAGCTCACCGGTTAGTGTAACCGGGGAGCTGTTTTTT
.,TRBJ2-5,TRBV9,.,CASTTGGDLQETQYF,TGTGCCAGCACAACGGGCGGGGACCTCCAAGAGACCCAGTACTTC
.,TRBJ1-1,TRBV7-2,.,CASSFRDAGRVAFF,TGTGCCAGCAGCTTCCGAGATGCGGGGCGGGTCGCTTTCTTT
TRBD1,TRBJ1-2,TRBV2,few,CASSVRSRGPRGYTF,TGTGCCAGCAGTGTACGGTCCAGGGGGCCCAGGGGCTACACCTTC
TRBD1,TRBJ1-1,TRBV27,few,CASSPRTGPNTEAFF,TGTGCCAGCAGTCCCCGGACAGGGCCGAACACTGAAGCTTTCTTT
.,TRBJ1-2,TRBV5-1,few,CASSPRQVSGYTF,TGCGCCAGCAGCCCTCGACAGGTCTCTGGCTACACCTTC
.,TRBJ1-4,TRBV11-3,few,CASSQGGEGLFF,TGTGCCAGCAGCCAAGGTGGGGAGGGACTGTTTTTT
TRBD1,TRBJ2-1,TRBV5-1,few,CASSLAGQSYNEQFF,TGCGCCAGCAGCTTGGCGGGACAGTCCTACAATGAGCAGTTCTTC
TRBD2,TRBJ2-3,TRBV2,.,CASTTLAGGPDTQYF,TGTGCCAGCACCACACTAGCGGGAGGCCCAGATACGCAGTATTTT
TRBD2,TRBJ2-2,TRBV5-4,.,CASSLLSGSPTGELFF,TGTGCCAGCAGCCTCCTTAGCGGGAGCCCTACCGGGGAGCTGTTTTTT
TRBD1,TRBJ1-2,TRBV7-9,.,CASSPLAGGQGLSGYTF,TGTGCCAGCAGCCCTCTCGCTGGGGGACAGGGCCTCTCTGGCTACACCTTC
.,TRBJ2-6,TRBV18,.,CASSHPLSSGANGLTF,TGTGCCAGCTCACACCCGTTAAGCTCTGGGGCCAACGGCCTGACTTTC
.,TRBJ1-4,TRBV7-9,.,CASSLVGANEKLFF,TGTGCCAGCAGCTTAGTTGGGGCGAATGAAAAACTGTTTTTT
TRBD1,TRBJ2-7,TRBV5-4,.,CASSRGTDSYEQYF,TGTGCCAGCAGCAGAGGGACAGACTCCTACGAGCAGTACTTC
.,TRBJ1-4,TRBV7-9,.,CASSFGRGLPNEKLFF,TGTGCCAGCAGCTTCGGCAGGGGCTTACCGAATGAAAAACTGTTTTTT
TRBD1,TRBJ1-1,TRBV5-1,.,CASSSDRGPEAFF,TGCGCCAGCAGCTCTGACAGGGGCCCTGAAGCTTTCTTT
.,TRBJ2-4,TRBV30,.,CAWSVQVGANIQYF,TGTGCCTGGAGTGTACAGGTGGGGGCAAACATTCAGTACTTC
.,TRBJ1-4,TRBV4-3,.,CASSQDPVAKPGYEKLFF,TGCGCCAGCAGCCAAGATCCAGTTGCTAAGCCCGGGTATGAAAAACTGTTTTTT
.,TRBJ2-7,TRBV19,.,CASSIGQNIYEQYF,TGTGCCAGTAGTATTGGTCAGAATATCTACGAGCAGTACTTC
TRBD1,TRBJ2-3,TRBV6-6,.,CASRGQGSTDTQYF,TGTGCCAGCAGAGGACAGGGGAGCACAGATACGCAGTATTTT
.,TRBJ1-2,TRBV5-1,.,CASSLVTAANYGYTF,TGCGCCAGCAGCTTGGTAACAGCTGCTAACTATGGCTACACCTTC
.,TRBJ1-3,TRBV28,.,CASIKTGGATGNTIYF,TGTGCCAGCATAAAAACGGGGGGCGCTACCGGAAACACCATATATTTT
.,TRBJ1-1,TRBV7-7,.,CASSLDKNTEAFF,TGTGCTAGCAGCTTAGACAAGAACACTGAAGCTTTCTTT
.,TRBJ1-2,TRBV10-3,few,CATGRDYGYTF,TGTGCCACCGGGCGGGACTATGGCTACACCTTC
TRBD1,TRBJ2-5,TRBV14,.,CASSQALKGQGLETQYF,TGTGCCAGCAGCCAAGCTCTTAAAGGACAGGGTTTGGAGACCCAGTACTTC
TRBD1,TRBJ2-3,TRBV9,few,CASSPLPGGFTDTQYF,TGTGCCAGCAGCCCCCTCCCAGGGGGATTCACAGATACGCAGTATTTT
.,TRBJ1-1,TRBV7-3,.,CASSLESGGGEAFF,TGTGCCAGCAGCTTAGAATCTGGTGGCGGGGAAGCTTTCTTT
TRBD1,TRBJ2-3,TRBV28,.,CASTRQGADTQYF,TGTGCCAGCACTCGACAGGGGGCAGATACGCAGTATTTT
.,TRBJ2-5,TRBV19,.,CASSYRDSKETQYF,TGTGCCAGTAGTTACCGGGACTCCAAAGAGACCCAGTACTTC
TRBD1,TRBJ2-7,TRBV6-5,.,CASSYKGTGGPYEQYF,TGTGCCAGCAGTTACAAAGGGACAGGGGGCCCCTACGAGCAGTACTTC
TRBD1,TRBJ1-4,TRBV9,.,CASSAAGTGNEKLFF,TGTGCCAGCAGCGCCGCCGGGACAGGAAATGAAAAACTGTTTTTT
TRBD2,TRBJ2-7,TRBV9,.,CASSLGLADSYEQYF,TGTGCCAGCAGCCTGGGACTAGCGGACTCCTACGAGCAGTACTTC
.,TRBJ2-7,TRBV6-1,.,CASSRQSFYEQYF,TGTGCCAGCAGTCGACAGTCCTTCTACGAGCAGTACTTC
.,TRBJ1-1,TRBV28,few,CASSLWTVNTEAFF,TGTGCCAGCAGTTTATGGACTGTGAACACTGAAGCTTTCTTT
.,TRBJ2-3,TRBV21-1,.,CASSNGHRGCVTDTQYF,TGTGCCAGCAGCAATGGGCACAGGGGGTGTGTCACAGATACGCAGTATTTT
.,TRBJ1-2,TRBV6-6,.,CASGKGGSGSGYTF,TGTGCCAGCGGGAAAGGCGGGTCTGGTAGTGGCTACACCTTC
TRBD1,TRBJ1-3,TRBV7-8,.,CASSLRTGVPGNTIYF,TGTGCCAGCAGCTTACGGACAGGGGTCCCTGGAAACACCATATATTTT
TRBD2,TRBJ2-3,TRBV27,.,CASSSLPAGGLTDTQYF,TGTGCCAGCAGTTCACTGCCAGCGGGAGGGCTCACAGATACGCAGTATTTT